A selection of T cell receptor beta chains follows, all from one sample in a study of control samples from healthy donors and cancer patients. Produced via immunoSEQ multiplex PCR; TCRdb's table is partial and in-frame only. The table lists about 93,000 clones, around 89% of them singletons. The material sequenced was blood. These receptors were obtained from a woman in her 70s in good health. Each CDR3 is given with its conserved first and last residue. D genes are given only for firm matches. A clone size is listed for some rows: how often the clone was seen (once, few, many), or a class if it is expanded.

j_call d_call v_call clone_size cdr3_aa cdr3_nt
TRBJ2-5 . TRBV5-4 once CASSLEGYLETQYF TGTGCCAGCAGCTTGGAGGGCTATCTGGAGACCCAGTACTTC
TRBJ1-5 . TRBV19 . CASRVRGLGNQPQHF TGTGCCAGTAGAGTGAGAGGACTTGGCAATCAGCCCCAGCATTTT
TRBJ2-7 TRBD2 TRBV10-2 once CASSEWTSGRYEQYF TGCGCCAGCAGTGAGTGGACTAGCGGGAGGTACGAGCAGTACTTC
TRBJ1-1 . TRBV10-3 . CAIRSGSNTEAFF TGTGCCATTAGATCGGGATCGAACACTGAAGCTTTCTTT
TRBJ1-2 . TRBV14 . CASSQHTNRAGYTF TGTGCCAGCAGCCAACACACCAACAGGGCTGGCTACACCTTC
TRBJ1-2 . TRBV3-1/TRBV3-2 few CASSQGGTQANYGYTF TGTGCCAGCAGCCAAGGGGGGACACAGGCTAACTATGGCTACACCTTC
TRBJ2-1 TRBD2 TRBV27 once CASSMASGGYNEQFF TGTGCCAGCAGTATGGCAAGCGGGGGTTACAATGAGCAGTTCTTC
TRBJ1-5 . TRBV4-3 . CASSQDLGAAAIGPQHF TGCGCCAGCAGCCAAGATTTGGGGGCAGCGGCAATTGGGCCCCAGCATTTT
TRBJ2-1 TRBD2 TRBV5-6 . CASSQGLAGINEQFF TGTGCCAGCAGCCAGGGGCTAGCGGGAATCAATGAGCAGTTCTTC
TRBJ1-6 . TRBV7-2 . CASSAVSPLHF TGTGCCAGCAGCGCAGTAAGTCCCCTCCACTTT
TRBJ1-5 . TRBV6-5 . CASTEGYGNQPQHF TGTGCCAGCACCGAAGGGTATGGCAATCAGCCCCAGCATTTT
TRBJ1-2 . TRBV10-3 . CAITPDFNYGYTF TGTGCCATCACGCCGGATTTTAACTATGGCTACACCTTC
TRBJ1-2 TRBD1 TRBV6-5 once CASTPGQYYGYTF TGTGCCAGCACCCCGGGACAGTACTATGGCTACACCTTC
TRBJ2-2 TRBD2 TRBV29-1 . CSVGKPGLAVNTGELFF TGCAGCGTTGGGAAACCGGGACTAGCTGTTAACACCGGGGAGCTGTTTTTT
TRBJ1-5 . TRBV3-1/TRBV3-2 . CASSLPGDSNQPQHF TGTGCCAGCAGCCTACCAGGGGATAGCAATCAGCCCCAGCATTTT
TRBJ1-1 . TRBV2 . CASKIDGGGMNTEAFF TGTGCCAGTAAGATCGACGGTGGAGGTATGAACACTGAAGCTTTCTTT
TRBJ1-5 TRBD1 TRBV6-5 . CASQGAGGNQPQHF TGTGCCAGCCAGGGGGCTGGAGGCAATCAGCCCCAGCATTTT
TRBJ2-3 . TRBV5-1 once CASSLDRLGTDTQYF TGCGCCAGCAGCTTGGATCGACTGGGCACAGATACGCAGTATTTT
TRBJ2-3 . TRBV7-2 . CASRDPRGADTQYF TGTGCCAGCAGAGACCCGAGGGGGGCAGATACGCAGTATTTT
TRBJ1-1 TRBD1 TRBV5-1 . CASSRDRVDTEAFF TGCGCCAGCAGCCGGGACAGGGTCGACACTGAAGCTTTCTTT
TRBJ1-3 . TRBV7-2 . CASSLVKLNTIYF TGTGCCAGCAGCTTAGTGAAGTTAAACACCATATATTTT
TRBJ1-5 TRBD1 TRBV6-5 . CASGQVEEQPQHF TGTGCCAGCGGACAGGTGGAGGAACAGCCCCAGCATTTT
TRBJ1-1 . TRBV6-5 once CASSYSRAGKAEAFF TGTGCCAGCAGTTACTCGAGAGCTGGGAAGGCTGAAGCTTTCTTT
TRBJ2-1 TRBD2 TRBV27 . CASSSDGRAFNEQFF TGTGCCAGCAGTTCCGACGGGAGGGCCTTTAATGAGCAGTTCTTC
TRBJ1-2 . TRBV29-1 . CSVEDGPGGGYTF TGCAGCGTTGAAGACGGCCCCGGGGGCGGCTACACCTTC
TRBJ1-3 . TRBV6-5 . CASSRGNTIYF TGTGCCAGCAGCCGAGGGAACACCATATATTTT